The present entry profiles one T cell receptor (beta chain) with its context. Its specific antigen is unknown. Base qualities were left out, and no much larger clone turns up one base away. This entry comes from a study of T cells in localized non-small cell lung cancer (dated by TCRdb to 2018 to 2021). A note on the overall study: The study examined T cell repertoires in roughly 240 patients with early-stage NSCLC and compared tumors with uninvolved tumor-adjacent lungs. The cohort was made up of 200 to 250 treatment-naive NSCLC patients whose localized lung tumors had been resected. Of the NSCLC patients, about 130 were male and approximately 110 were female, and the mean age was approximately 69 years. The full study reports these points: Because multi-region tumor sequencing was not performed, intratumor heterogeneity could not be ruled out. Longer overall survival was associated with higher T cell density in blood, whereas shorter survival was associated with higher clonality in adjacent lung. Uninvolved tumor-adjacent lung showed the highest T cell clonality, higher than tumor, which suggests more focused antigenic responses in the adjacent lung. Because of the exploratory design, TCR variables were selected using unadjusted p-values without false-discovery rate correction. A median of 57 of the top 100 tumor clones turned up in the paired uninvolved adjacent lung, and about 28 of those clones also ranked among the top 100 of that same adjacent lung.

TCR beta CDR3 regions were sequenced from DNA using the immunoSEQ Assay. The published analysis was carried out like this. T cell density was computed as TCR beta template counts normalized to usable DNA estimated by amplifying housekeeping genes. Using the preseqR package, richness was estimated by extrapolating to 120,000 templates for tissue samples and 400,000 templates for PBMC samples. Clonality was defined by subtracting Pielou's evenness from one. Tissue-enriched TCRs were identified by differential abundance testing using productive amino-acid clonotypes, minimum total count 5 and alpha 0.1. The Jaccard Index and the Morisita Overlap Index were used to measure how much the repertoires overlapped between compartments. GLIPH grouped TCR beta CDR3s together with public tetramer-defined viral CDR3s, and a viral motif had to include at least three viral sequences and show V-gene enrichment. TCRdb re-hosts the immuneACCESS table, in-frame sequences only. Its copies lack some clones; in the studies checked, an unresolved V gene accounts for under half of them, and the cause for the rest is not known. The V and J calls and clone size were taken over from that table, and D and trimming were inferred from the DNA. This sample holds approximately 41,000 clones; about 91% were observed only once. Roughly a tenth of the sample is in the top ten clones.

At diagnosis, tumor, uninvolved tumor-adjacent lung and peripheral blood were collected and then preserved as a mix of FFPE and fresh-frozen material. Blood samples were analyzed as peripheral blood mononuclear cells for TCR repertoire profiling. In the germline V gene (reference sequence), CDR1 corresponds to LNHNV and CDR2 to YYDKDF. At the junction V is shortened by 0 bases and J by 8 bases, with 11 bases in between. From the cysteine through the phenylalanine, the CDR3 covers 15 amino acids. Just CDR3 DNA is preserved here, 45 bases in frame from base 1. The chain is made from TRBV15 and TRBJ1-6; 5 matching bases give a weak D call of TRBD1. The material was PBMCs, obtained before any cancer treatment. This receptor was obtained from a woman aged 40 to 75 with stage II lung adenocarcinoma. The DNA sequence is as follows: TGTGCCACCAGCAGAGATCCACAGGAATATTCACCCCTCCACTTT. The translation is CATSRDPQEYSPLHF.